This section outlines one T cell receptor beta chain sequence together with its context. These data originate in a study of T cell responses to AZD1222 COVID-19 vaccine. Only in-frame clones appear in the TCRdb table, and some are missing; sequencing was by immunoSEQ multiplex PCR. Among fewer than 150,000 clones, 88% were seen once, and the ten largest hold 7.6%. Germline V CDR1 and CDR2: SGDLS, YYNGEE. Trimming shortened V by 4 bases and J by 3 bases, and 19 bases separated the two germline ends. The CDR3 extends over 16 amino acids. This specimen consisted of peripheral blood, obtained on day 0 of AZD1222 vaccination. The chain joins TRBV9 to TRBJ1-1; possible D gene TRBD1, 5 bases. The receptor comes from an adult in good health. The CDR3 region is CASSPHGGITDTEAFF. The CDR3 nucleotides are TGTGCCAGCAGCCCCCACGGGGGGATTACGGACACTGAAGCTTTCTTT.